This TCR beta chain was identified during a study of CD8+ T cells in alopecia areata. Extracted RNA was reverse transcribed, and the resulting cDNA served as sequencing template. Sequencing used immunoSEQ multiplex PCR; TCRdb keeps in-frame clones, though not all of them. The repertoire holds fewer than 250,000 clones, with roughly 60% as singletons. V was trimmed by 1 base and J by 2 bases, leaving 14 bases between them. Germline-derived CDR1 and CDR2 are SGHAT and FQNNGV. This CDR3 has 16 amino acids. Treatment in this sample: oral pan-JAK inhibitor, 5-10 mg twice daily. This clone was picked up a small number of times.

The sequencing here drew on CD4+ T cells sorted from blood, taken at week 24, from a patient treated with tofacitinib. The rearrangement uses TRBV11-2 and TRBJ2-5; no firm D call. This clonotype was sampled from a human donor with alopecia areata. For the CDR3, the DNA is TGTGCCAGCAGCTTAGTCCGGTTCGCGGTACAAGAGACCCAGTACTTC. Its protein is CASSLVRFAVQETQYF.